Listed below are T cell receptor beta chains from one sample, sequenced in a study of T-cell memory formation after mild COVID-19. One entry per CDR3 protein, called by TCRdb with MiXCR from the 5' RACE reads. Altogether about 300,000 distinct CDR3 sequences are present, roughly a fifth being singletons, with the ten largest covering 20% to 25%. The material sequenced was PBMCs or a T cell subset sorted from them (not recorded which). Receptors were obtained from a man between 18 and 29 years old who had mild COVID-19 (a few samples of this study predate the infection). Cell type and time point are not known. Both conserved end residues are part of each CDR3. The D gene is left open where the match is weak. The listing skips clone size in some rows; elsewhere it reads once, few, many or a size class.

D,V,size,J,CDR3,DNA
TRBD1,TRBV6-5,.,TRBJ1-6,CASTRDSPNSPLHF,TGTGCCAGCACTAGGGACAGCCCTAATTCACCCCTCCACTTT
.,TRBV12-3/TRBV12-4,.,TRBJ1-4,CASVEGATNEKLFF,TGTGCCAGCGTGGAGGGGGCAACTAATGAAAAACTGTTTTTT
.,TRBV15,.,TRBJ1-5,CATSFRGGNQPQHF,TGTGCCACCAGCTTTAGGGGAGGCAATCAGCCCCAGCATTTT
.,TRBV5-1,.,TRBJ1-6,CASSLVVVSYNSPLHF,TGCGCCAGCAGCCTAGTCGTCGTCTCCTATAATTCACCCCTCCACTTT
TRBD1,TRBV7-6,.,TRBJ2-3,CASSSDRDNGGTDTQYF,TGTGCCAGCAGCTCGGACAGGGATAATGGGGGCACAGATACGCAGTATTTT
TRBD1,TRBV12-3/TRBV12-4,.,TRBJ2-5,CASMLQGSGTQYF,TGTGCCAGCATGCTACAGGGGAGTGGGACCCAGTACTTC
.,TRBV12-3/TRBV12-4,.,TRBJ1-5,CASSFGRERGNQPQHF,TGTGCCAGCAGTTTTGGCAGGGAAAGGGGCAATCAGCCCCAGCATTTT
.,TRBV12-3/TRBV12-4,.,TRBJ2-1,CASTAGTTYNEQFF,TGTGCCAGCACCGCCGGGACAACCTACAATGAGCAGTTCTTC
TRBD2,TRBV6-1,few,TRBJ2-5,CASSELAGTQETQYF,TGTGCCAGCAGTGAACTAGCGGGGACCCAAGAGACCCAGTACTTC
.,TRBV20-1,.,TRBJ1-1,CSASLAGILNTEAFF,TGCAGTGCGTCCTTGGCGGGGATTTTGAACACTGAAGCTTTCTTT
TRBD1,TRBV7-3,few,TRBJ1-2,CASSVRDSNYGYTF,TGTGCCAGCAGCGTCCGGGACAGTAACTATGGCTACACCTTC
.,TRBV7-2,.,TRBJ1-4,CASSFSGLANEKLFF,TGTGCCAGCAGCTTTTCAGGGCTGGCTAATGAAAAACTGTTTTTT
.,TRBV18,.,TRBJ2-3,CASSLTGSSTDTQYF,TGTGCCAGCTCTCTTACAGGCTCTAGCACAGATACGCAGTATTTT
.,TRBV5-1,.,TRBJ2-3,CASGTSTTDTQYF,TGCGCCAGCGGAACTAGTACCACAGATACGCAGTATTTT
.,TRBV27,few,TRBJ2-2,CASSLSPLGGGELFF,TGTGCCAGCAGTTTATCGCCCCTCGGAGGCGGGGAGCTGTTTTTT
.,TRBV4-3,few,TRBJ2-3,CASSQSSGGLTDTQYF,TGCGCCAGCAGCCAAAGTTCGGGGGGCCTCACAGATACGCAGTATTTT
TRBD1,TRBV6-1,few,TRBJ2-7,CASSTQGILYEQYF,TGTGCCAGCAGTACACAGGGGATCTTATACGAGCAGTACTTC
.,TRBV30,.,TRBJ2-3,CAWSLGAVTDTQYF,TGTGCCTGGAGTTTGGGGGCGGTCACAGATACGCAGTATTTT
.,TRBV18,.,TRBJ2-5,CASSPRDGKETQYF,TGTGCCAGCTCACCACGGGACGGAAAAGAGACCCAGTACTTC
.,TRBV9,.,TRBJ2-1,CASSVGLRSSSYNEQFF,TGTGCCAGCAGCGTAGGGTTGCGGTCTAGCTCCTACAATGAGCAGTTCTTC
TRBD2,TRBV3-1,few,TRBJ2-7,CASSRGPGTSGASPYEQYF,TGTGCCAGCAGCAGAGGCCCCGGGACTAGCGGGGCTTCCCCCTACGAGCAGTACTTC
TRBD2,TRBV20-1,many,TRBJ2-7,CSARAGTRSYEQYF,TGCAGTGCTAGAGCCGGGACTAGAAGCTACGAGCAGTACTTC
.,TRBV18,.,TRBJ1-1,CASSGGPEGKAFF,TGTGCCAGCTCGGGGGGGCCGGAGGGTAAGGCTTTCTTT
.,TRBV4-2,.,TRBJ2-4,CASSLGTIQYF,TGTGCCAGCAGCCTCGGGACTATTCAGTACTTC
TRBD2,TRBV7-9,.,TRBJ2-5,CASSSREAGLKETQYF,TGTGCCAGCAGCTCCCGTGAAGCGGGGCTTAAAGAGACCCAGTACTTC
TRBD1,TRBV5-1,.,TRBJ1-2,CASSPGQETLYGYTF,TGCGCCAGCAGCCCAGGACAGGAAACCCTCTATGGCTACACCTTC
.,TRBV6-5,.,TRBJ2-5,CASSYVGLGETQYF,TGTGCCAGCAGTTACGTGGGGTTGGGAGAGACCCAGTACTTC
TRBD2,TRBV6-6,.,TRBJ2-7,CASSYHQRGPGGDEQYF,TGTGCCAGCAGTTACCACCAGCGGGGGCCCGGTGGTGACGAGCAGTACTTC
.,TRBV14,few,TRBJ2-1,CASSHTPEWRQYNEQFF,TGTGCCAGCAGCCACACCCCCGAGTGGCGGCAATACAATGAGCAGTTCTTC
TRBD1,TRBV7-9,.,TRBJ2-2,CASSSRQGSTGELFF,TGTGCCAGCAGCTCCCGACAGGGCAGCACCGGGGAGCTGTTTTTT
TRBD1,TRBV15,.,TRBJ1-2,CATSSPGGHYGYTF,TGTGCCACCAGCAGCCCAGGGGGCCACTATGGCTACACCTTC